The rows below give T cell receptor beta chains drawn from one sample of a study of T cell changes during pregnancy in multiple sclerosis. Assay: immunoSEQ multiplex PCR; the TCRdb copy retains only in-frame clones and omits some. The data show 45,000 to 65,000 clones, nearly 95% seen once. The sample here was CD8+ T cells from peripheral blood mononuclear cells, taken in the third trimester of pregnancy. Every receptor here comes from a female donor with multiple sclerosis, enrolled in a pregnancy study. Both conserved end residues are trimmed from each CDR3.

V | length | CDR3
TRBV7-9 | 13 | ASSEGRGARNEQF
TRBV4-1 | 12 | ASSTRQGRTEAF
TRBV4-1 | 11 | ASSSLSTYEQY
TRBV30 | 14 | AWSVLPAGETDTQY
TRBV15 | 13 | ATSEAMTSAIPQY
TRBV7-9 | 10 | ASSSFNYGYT
TRBV7-6 | 14 | ASSFGLAGVGETQY
TRBV7-9 | 13 | ASSPGASPTYEQY
TRBV6-5 | 13 | ASSPYQGARYGYT
TRBV5-1 | 13 | ASSHGTGINEKLF
TRBV19 | 18 | ASSIRTDGVGGYSNQPQH
TRBV30 | 12 | ACGSAANTGELF
TRBV7-8 | 12 | ASSSTSETGELF
TRBV27 | 13 | ASRGAFGYNYGYT
TRBV11-2 | 10 | AVGGSSYEQY
TRBV14 | 11 | ASSQQGSYGYT
TRBV27 | 13 | ASTIRLAGIYEQY
TRBV28 | 12 | ASSFARGGETQY
TRBV25-1 | 13 | AVSPGRGGGEKLF
TRBV2 | 13 | ASSASGYSNQPQH
TRBV7-8 | 13 | ASRRPGTSPDTQY
TRBV5-1 | 13 | ASSFGNSNTGELF
TRBV4-3 | 14 | ASSQDLGQGRWGYT
TRBV6-6 | 13 | ASSHSSGREGEQF
TRBV7-2 | 8 | ASSFNEQY
TRBV5-5 | 10 | ASFSSYNEQF
TRBV5-1 | 13 | ASSLGLAGLYEQY
TRBV11-2 | 11 | ASRRQGEETQY
TRBV6-5 | 13 | ASSQGTALNEKLF
TRBV10-1 | 11 | ASSESPSNEQF
TRBV28 | 11 | ALQGQMNTEAF
TRBV27 | 10 | ASSRGKAEAF
TRBV5-1 | 15 | ASSLGTSGLTYNEQF
TRBV5-1 | 14 | ASSLAVGSGGNEQF
TRBV4-1 | 15 | ASSQDSPGTVTDTQY
TRBV6-5 | 11 | ASSYAESYEQY
TRBV27 | 11 | ASGGHSYNEQF
TRBV2 | 13 | ASSGKRRFEDEQY
TRBV7-7 | 16 | ASSLNFLAGGGTDTQY
TRBV5-1 | 10 | ASSQGQHGYT
TRBV9 | 13 | ASSVAGTGSYEQY
TRBV5-4 | 13 | ASSLLGPVEYGYT
TRBV16 | 12 | ASSQSDSTYEQY
TRBV30 | 13 | AWSAGTSGEETQY
TRBV5-4 | 11 | ASSSTRTGELF
TRBV4-1 | 14 | ASSQRGTGGNTEAF
TRBV30 | 14 | AWSVGTAGTNEKLF
TRBV29-1 | 15 | SVEALGTSGVTYEQY
TRBV10-3 | 11 | AIKAGFPREQY
TRBV5-1 | 13 | ASSFRMDTTGELF
TRBV14 | 11 | ASSQESGTEQF